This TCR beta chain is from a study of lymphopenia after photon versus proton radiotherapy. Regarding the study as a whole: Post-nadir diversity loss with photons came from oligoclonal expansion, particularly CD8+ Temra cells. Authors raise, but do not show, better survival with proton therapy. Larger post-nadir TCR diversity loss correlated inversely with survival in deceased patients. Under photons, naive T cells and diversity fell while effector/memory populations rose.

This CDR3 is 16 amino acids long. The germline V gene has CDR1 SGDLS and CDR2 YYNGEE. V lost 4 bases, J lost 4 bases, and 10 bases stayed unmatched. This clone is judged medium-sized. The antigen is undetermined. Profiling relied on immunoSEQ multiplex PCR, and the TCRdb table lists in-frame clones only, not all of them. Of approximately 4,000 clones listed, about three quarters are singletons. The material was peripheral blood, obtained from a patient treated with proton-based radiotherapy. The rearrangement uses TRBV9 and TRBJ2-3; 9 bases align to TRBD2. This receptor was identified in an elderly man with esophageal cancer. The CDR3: CASSPIGTSFPDTQYF. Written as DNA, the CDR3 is TGTGCCAGCAGCCCGATAGGGACTAGCTTCCCAGATACGCAGTATTTT. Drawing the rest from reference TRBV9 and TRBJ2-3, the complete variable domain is DSGVTQTPKHLITATGQRVTLRCSPRSGDLSVYWYQQSLDQGLQFLIQYYNGEERAKGNILERFSAQQFPDLHSELNLSSLELGDSALYFCASSPIGTSFPDTQYFGPGTRLTVL.